These 27 T cell receptor beta chains were all obtained from the same sample, sequenced in a study of T cells in women clearing cervical HPV infection. The table came from immunoSEQ multiplex PCR; TCRdb's copy has only in-frame clones and leaves some out. The listing contains around 19,000 clones. The sequencing sample was made of blood buffy coat. These receptor sequences come from a woman aged 18 to 69 with a cervical HPV16 infection that either progressed to CIN3+ or cleared (not recorded which).

Comment on this clone: The sequence runs out 3 residues before the end of the CDR3; the remainder is reconstructed from the germline J gene. The chain links TRBV19 to TRBJ1-2; D remains ambiguous. The CDR3 extends over 14 amino acids. Germline CDR1 and CDR2: LNHDA and SQIVND (reference sequence). CDR3 amino acids: CASTKTSGISDYTF. The covered CDR3 bases are TGTGCCAGTACCAAGACTAGCGGGATAAGCGAC.

Worth noting for this clone: The CDR3 end lies 3 residues beyond the end of the read and is filled in from the germline J gene. The chain couples TRBV18 to TRBJ2-1; 9 nucleotides agree with TRBD2. CDR3 length: 17 residues. V shed 2 bases, J shed 0 bases, and the junction held 5 bases outside the gene matches. Germline lookup yields CDR1 KGHSH and CDR2 LQKENI. CDR3 region: CASSPAGGGSSYNEQFF. CDR3 bases read: TGTGCCAGCTCACCAGCGGGAGGGGGAAGCTCCTACAATGAG.

Details on this clone: The read stops 3 residues short of the end of the CDR3; the missing end is completed from the germline J gene. The chain employs TRBV29-1 and TRBJ1-2; D not certain. Trimming took 5 bases from V and 4 from J, leaving 8 bases between them. Germline values: CDR1 SQVTM, CDR2 ANQGSEA. CDR3 length: 11 amino acids. The DNA read from the CDR3 is TGCAGCGTTATTTCTTCCTATGGC. Protein sequence: CSVISSYG. The complete CDR3 reads CSVISSYGYTF. Full variable domain (missing parts from reference TRBV29-1 and TRBJ1-2): SAVISQKPSRDICQRGTSLTIQCQVDSQVTMMFWYRQQPGQSLTLIATANQGSEATYESGFVIDKFPISRPNLTFSTLTVSNMSPEDSSIYLCSVISSYGYTFGSGTRLTVV.

Regarding this clone: With the read ending 3 residues before the CDR3 end, the germline J gene is used to fill in that end. This chain uses TRBV14 with TRBJ2-3, with D tentatively TRBD2 (5 bases). The CDR3 totals 13 residues. Germline CDR1 reads SGHDN; CDR2 reads FVKESK. The sequenced CDR3 bases are TGTGCCAGCAGCCCCAATTTAGAGGGTCCG. Translating it yields CASSPNLEGP. The entire CDR3 protein is CASSPNLEGPQYF.

About this clone itself: Sequencing ends 3 residues short of the CDR3 end; the germline J gene provides the rest. The V call is TRBV6-2 or TRBV6-3, the J call TRBJ2-3; D is possibly TRBD1 (6 bases). V was trimmed by 10 bases and J by 2 bases, leaving 10 bases between them. This CDR3 region has 12 residues. Germline loops: CDR1 MNHEY, CDR2 SVGEGT. CDR3 residues: CATQGITDTQYF. Partial CDR3 DNA: TGTGCCACCCAGGGGATCACAGATACG.

Regarding this clone: The read stops 3 residues short of the end of the CDR3; the missing end is completed from the germline J gene. V and J are TRBV20-1 and TRBJ1-2; the D gene is possibly TRBD1 (5 bases). The CDR3 contains 12 residues. Germline V gene data show CDR1 as DFQATT and CDR2 as SNEGSKA (reference sequence). Trimming pared 3 bases from V and 7 bases from J, leaving 12 bases between. This CDR3 reads CSARGGWGGYTF. The DNA read from the CDR3 is TGCAGTGCTAGGGGGGGGTGGGGTGGC.

Comments on this clone: The junction differs from germline at one of its ends, possibly a read error. The CDR3 is cut off 3 residues early in the read; its end comes from the germline J gene. Other nucleotide sequences in the sample specify the same CDR3. This sequence joins TRBV7-6 and TRBJ1-3, with TRBD1 as a possible D gene (5 bases). The CDR3 is 16 residues long. Germline V CDR1 and CDR2: SGHVS, FNYEAQ. CDR3 sequence reads: CASSSRVDSSGNTIYF. CDR3 DNA, as far as it was read: TGTGCCAGCAGCTCCAGAGTTGACAGCTCTGGAAACACA.

Notes on this clone: Sequencing ends 3 residues short of the CDR3 end; the germline J gene provides the rest. The chain joins TRBV19 to TRBJ1-1; perhaps TRBD1 as D (6 bases). The V end lost 9 bases, the J end lost 7 bases, and 18 bases lay between the germline ends. The V gene's germline CDR1 is LNHDA and CDR2 SQIVND (reference sequence). There are 13 residues in the CDR3. The CDR3: CASDRLGEGEAFF. The part of the CDR3 DNA that was read is TGTGCCAGCGACAGGTTGGGGGAAGGTGAA.

Points on this clone: The read ends 3 residues shy of where the CDR3 ends; the end is completed using the germline J gene. This sequence joins TRBV6-2 or TRBV6-3 and TRBJ2-3; 7 bases line up with TRBD1. The CDR3 contains 14 residues. The germline V gene encodes CDR1 MNHEY and CDR2 SVGEGT. The chain's CDR3 is CASSATGVQETQYF. The sequenced CDR3 bases are TGTGCCAGCAGTGCTACAGGGGTTCAAGAGACG.

With respect to this clone: The read finishes 3 residues shy of the CDR3 end, and the germline J gene is used to complete it. J is TRBJ1-4 and V is TRBV28, with 8 positions matching TRBD1. CDR1 is MDHEN and CDR2 is SYDVKM in the germline V gene. V dropped 6 bases and J dropped 8; count of bases not matched to a gene: 14. CDR3 length: 16 residues. The CDR3 spells CASSSLDRGGGEKLFF. CDR3 DNA, as far as it was read: TGTGCCAGCAGCTCACTAGACAGGGGAGGAGGCGAAAAA.

Of note for this clone: The read stops 3 residues short of the end of the CDR3; the missing end is completed from the germline J gene. V usage is TRBV10-1 and J usage is TRBJ1-2; D not certain. This CDR3 is built from 13 residues. Germline V CDR1 and CDR2: WNHNN, SYGVQD (reference sequence). The germline V and J ends were trimmed by 0 bases and 6 bases, with 8 bases remaining between them. The CDR3 spells CASSESQINGYTF. The covered CDR3 bases are TGCGCCAGCAGTGAGTCGCAGATTAATGGC.

As concerns this clone: With the read ending 3 residues before the CDR3 end, the germline J gene is used to fill in that end. The V gene is TRBV11-2, the J gene TRBJ2-5, with 12 bases matching TRBD1. J lost 5 bases, V lost 5 bases, and 6 bases had no gene match. Germline CDR1 is SGHAT and CDR2 is FQNNGV. This CDR3 has 15 residues. CDR3 amino acids: CASSTGTGGAETQYF. The part of the CDR3 DNA that was read is TGTGCCAGCAGCACCGGGACAGGGGGCGCGGAGACC.

As to this clone: The junction shows a germline mismatch at one end, possibly a read error. The read ends 3 residues early relative to the CDR3; the germline J gene fills the gap. This sample also contains other DNA sequences that code for the same CDR3. This chain links TRBV29-1 with TRBJ1-3; TRBD1 agrees at 9 bases. This CDR3 comprises 12 residues. The V gene's germline CDR1 is SQVTM and CDR2 ANQGSEA. The CDR3 sequence: CSARQGENTIYF. The CDR3 DNA, read in part, is TGCAGCGCCCGACAGGGGGAAAACACG.

This clone is called medium-sized based on its frequency. The read ends 3 residues shy of where the CDR3 ends; the end is completed using the germline J gene. V gene TRBV7-6 combines with J gene TRBJ2-2; D uncertain. CDR3 length equals 12 residues. Germline loops: CDR1 SGHVS, CDR2 FNYEAQ. Trimming pared 5 bases from V and 7 bases from J, leaving 8 bases between. This chain's CDR3 is CASSLSGGELFF. CDR3 DNA (partial): TGTGCCAGCAGCCTATCTGGCGGGGAG.

About this clone itself: The read terminates 3 residues before the CDR3 end, so the remaining end is supplied by the germline J gene. The J gene is TRBJ1-1, the V gene TRBV19; D remains ambiguous. Germline lookup yields CDR1 LNHDA and CDR2 SQIVND (reference sequence). The CDR3 totals 11 residues. The V and J ends lost 8 bases and 1 base respectively, with 5 bases between them. The CDR3 bases that were read are TGTGCCAGTCCTCCGAACACTGAA. Protein product: CASPPNTE. The whole CDR3 is CASPPNTEAFF.

With regard to this clone: The read gets to within 3 residues of the CDR3 end, and the germline J gene fills in the rest. The chain is built from TRBV28 and TRBJ2-3; tentative D call: TRBD1 (6 bases). This CDR3 has 14 residues. V was trimmed by 3 bases and J by 2 bases, leaving 9 bases between them. The germline V gene encodes CDR1 MDHEN and CDR2 SYDVKM. The sequenced part of the CDR3 DNA is TGTGCCAGCAGTTTCACAGGGTTCACAGATACG. Residues: CASSFTGFTDT. In full, the CDR3 is CASSFTGFTDTQYF.

A word on this clone: With the read ending 3 residues before the CDR3 end, the germline J gene is used to fill in that end. This rearrangement joins TRBV12-3 or TRBV12-4 to TRBJ2-2, with 10 nucleotides matching TRBD2. This CDR3 is built from 16 residues. V lost 6 bases, J lost 4 bases, and 8 bases stayed unmatched. CDR3 protein: CASRITSGTGTGELFF. Partial CDR3 DNA: TGTGCCAGCAGGATTACTAGCGGGACGGGCACCGGGGAG.

About this clone: The observed sequence ends 3 residues before the CDR3 terminus, with the missing tail filled in from the germline J gene. The chain uses TRBV19 and TRBJ2-2; perhaps D is TRBD1 or TRBD2 (5 bases each). Germline CDR1 is LNHDA and CDR2 is SQIVND (reference sequence). CDR3 size: 16 residues. CDR3 sequence: CASRRGTRGANEKLFF. The part of the CDR3 DNA that was read is TGTGCCAGTCGCCGCGGTACGAGGGGTGCTAATGAAAAG.

Points on this clone: The missing CDR3 end, 3 residues past where the read stops, is filled in from the germline J gene. This chain joins TRBV12-3 or TRBV12-4 and TRBJ2-7, with D possibly being TRBD1 (7 bases). V was shortened by 2 bases and J by 3 bases, with 11 bases between the two germline ends. This CDR3 is built from 14 residues. CDR3 amino acids: CASSLQGGGYEQYF. Partial CDR3 DNA: TGTGCCAGCAGTTTACAGGGGGGAGGCTACGAG.

A word on this clone: The CDR3 goes on 3 residues after the read ends, and that part is filled in from the germline J gene. The rearrangement joins TRBV7-7 to TRBJ2-3; the match to TRBD2 covers 12 bases. Trimming took 5 bases from V and 5 from J; bases not matched to a gene: 2. There are 14 residues in the CDR3. The germline CDR1 and CDR2 sequences are SSHAT and FNYEAQ (reference sequence). The CDR3 is CASSLGLAGDTQYF. Incomplete CDR3 DNA: TGTGCCAGCAGCCTGGGACTAGCGGGAGATACG.

With regard to this clone: Coverage ceases 3 residues before the CDR3 finishes, and the germline J gene fills in the end. The chain couples TRBV5-4 to TRBJ2-7, with TRBD1 matching 7 bases. The CDR3 sequence is 16 residues long. CDR1 and CDR2 from the germline V gene are SGHNT and YYREEE (reference sequence). J lost 2 bases, V lost 5 bases, and 13 bases had no gene match. The part of the CDR3 DNA that was read is TGTGCCAGCAGAGGGACAGATCACCAGGCGACCTACGAG. Amino acid sequence: CASRGTDHQATYE. The entire CDR3 protein reads CASRGTDHQATYEQYF.

A word on this clone: The CDR3 end is not reached by the read, which stops 3 residues before it; the germline J gene fills it in. The chain is built from TRBV19 and TRBJ2-3, with 7 bases identical to TRBD2. Germline CDR1 reads LNHDA; CDR2 reads SQIVND (reference sequence). The CDR3 length is 14 residues. The sequenced part of the CDR3 DNA is TGTGCCAGTATTGGGGGGGTAGGGGAAGAGACG. It is translated as CASIGGVGEET. The whole CDR3 reads CASIGGVGEETQYF.

The sequenced part of the CDR3 DNA is TGCAGTGCTAGAGTTTGGCGGGGGTACAATGAG. This gives the protein CSARVWRGYNE. The complete CDR3 protein is CSARVWRGYNEQFF. The V gene is TRBV20-1, the J gene TRBJ2-1, with TRBD2 matching over 7 bases. The read is 3 residues too short to cover the CDR3 end, so that end is filled in from the germline J gene. This CDR3 region has 14 residues. CDR1 DFQATT and CDR2 SNEGSKA come from the germline V gene (reference sequence). With V trimmed by 1 base and J by 4 bases, 4 bases remained unmatched.

A word on this clone: The CDR3 end lies 3 residues beyond the end of the read and is filled in from the germline J gene. The rearrangement uses TRBV5-5 and TRBJ1-2; the match to TRBD1 covers 9 bases. CDR1 SGHKS and CDR2 YYEKEE come from the germline V gene (reference sequence). The CDR3 covers 15 residues. The CDR3 sequence is CASSQRQGDASGYTF. CDR3 bases read: TGTGCCAGCAGCCAAAGACAGGGGGATGCGTCGGGC.

As for this clone: The CDR3 end is not reached by the read, which stops 3 residues before it; the germline J gene fills it in. This sequence joins TRBV6-2 or TRBV6-3 and TRBJ2-1; D may be TRBD1 (5 bases). Germline loops: CDR1 MNHEY, CDR2 SVGEGT. The CDR3 runs 16 residues. V lost 8 bases, J lost 4 bases, and 21 bases lay in between. The CDR3 DNA, read in part, is TGTGCCAGCTCATTAATTCCTGGCGCAGGGTACAATGAG. This gives the protein CASSLIPGAGYNE. The full CDR3 protein reads CASSLIPGAGYNEQFF.

For this clone: The read stops 3 residues short of the end of the CDR3; the missing end is completed from the germline J gene. V and J are TRBV7-2 and TRBJ1-1, with no clear D. The CDR3 is made up of 14 amino acids. V lost 1 base, J lost 6 bases, and 12 bases lay in between. CDR1 SGHTA and CDR2 FQGNSA come from the germline V gene. The CDR3: CASSLGLGRSEAFF. The DNA read from the CDR3 is TGTGCCAGCAGCTTAGGATTGGGCAGGTCTGAA.

With respect to this clone: The DNA ends 3 residues before the CDR3 does, and the rest of the CDR3 is filled in from the germline J gene. This rearrangement joins TRBV19 to TRBJ1-2, with 8 positions matching TRBD1. The CDR3 length is 14 residues. CDR1 and CDR2 (germline): LNHDA, SQIVND (reference sequence). With 5 bases clipped from V and 1 base from J, the junction kept 3 bases outside the gene matches. Here the CDR3 reads CASSAGQVNYGYTF. CDR3 bases read: TGTGCCAGTAGTGCGGGACAGGTTAACTATGGC.